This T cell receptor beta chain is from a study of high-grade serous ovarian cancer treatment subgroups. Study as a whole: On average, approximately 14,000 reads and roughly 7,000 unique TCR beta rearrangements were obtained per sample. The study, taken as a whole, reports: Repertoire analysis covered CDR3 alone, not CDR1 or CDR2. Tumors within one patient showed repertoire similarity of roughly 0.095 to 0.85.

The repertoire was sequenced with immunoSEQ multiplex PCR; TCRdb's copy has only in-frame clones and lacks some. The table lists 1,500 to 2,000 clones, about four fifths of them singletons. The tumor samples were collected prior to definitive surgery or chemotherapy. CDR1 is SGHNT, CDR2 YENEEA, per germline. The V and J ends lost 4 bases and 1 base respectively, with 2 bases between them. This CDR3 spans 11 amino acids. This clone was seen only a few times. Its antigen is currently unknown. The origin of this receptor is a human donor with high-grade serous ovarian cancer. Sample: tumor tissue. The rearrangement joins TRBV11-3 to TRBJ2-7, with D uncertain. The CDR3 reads CASSSSYEQYF. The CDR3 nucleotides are TGTGCCAGCAGCTCATCCTACGAGCAGTACTTC.